This is a list of T cell receptor beta chains from one sample in a study of T-cell memory formation after mild COVID-19. Each CDR3 protein is one row after TCRdb ran MiXCR on the 5' RACE reads. The table records fewer than 75,000 distinct CDR3 sequences, 12% of them present only once. The specimen sequenced was PBMCs or a T cell subset sorted from them (not recorded which). The receptors originated from a man aged 18 to 30 who had mild COVID-19 (a few samples of this study predate the infection). Cell type and time point are not known. Both conserved end residues are part of each CDR3. The D gene is left open where the match is weak. Clone size is given for some rows only: seen once, a few or many times, or a class if the clone is expanded.

size	V	D	J	DNA	CDR3
many	TRBV5-1	TRBD2	TRBJ2-7	TGCGCCAGCAGCTGGGATAGCGGGGGCAGCTACGAGCAGTACTTC	CASSWDSGGSYEQYF
NA	TRBV6-5	NA	TRBJ1-2	TGTGCCAGCGGGCGGTCAGACGATCCTAACTATGGCTACACCTTC	CASGRSDDPNYGYTF
few	TRBV20-1	TRBD2	TRBJ2-3	TGCAGCATGAGACTAGCGGGGGGGGGCACAGATACGCAGTATTTT	CSMRLAGGGTDTQYF
NA	TRBV12-3/TRBV12-4	TRBD1	TRBJ2-3	TGTGCCAGCAGCCTTCAGGGGGCGGCAGATACGCAGTATTTT	CASSLQGAADTQYF
NA	TRBV20-1	NA	TRBJ2-5	TGCAGTGCCGATGGCGATGGGGAGACCCAGTACTTC	CSADGDGETQYF
many	TRBV7-2	TRBD1	TRBJ2-1	TGTGCCAGCAGCGACCAGCCAACAGGGACAGGCAATGAGCAGTTCTTC	CASSDQPTGTGNEQFF
many	TRBV29-1	NA	TRBJ1-5	TGCAGCGTTGGGGAGGTTGGTCAGCCCCAGCATTTT	CSVGEVGQPQHF
NA	TRBV28	TRBD1	TRBJ1-5	TGTGCCAGCAGGTCCGGGACAGGGGGCTGGAAGCCCCAGCATTTT	CASRSGTGGWKPQHF
medium-sized	TRBV13	NA	TRBJ2-1	TGTGCCAGCAGCGCATTGGGAAATGAGCAGTTCTTC	CASSALGNEQFF
NA	TRBV11-2	NA	TRBJ1-6	TGTGCCAGCAGCCCGCCTAATTCACCCCTCCACTTT	CASSPPNSPLHF
few	TRBV12-5	NA	TRBJ2-5	TGTGCTAGTGGCCTCGGGGGCGGGTCAGTAGAGACCCAGTACTTC	CASGLGGGSVETQYF
NA	TRBV5-6	NA	TRBJ2-3	TGTGCCAGCAGCTTGTTTAACGCAGATACGCAGTATTTT	CASSLFNADTQYF
many	TRBV10-3	NA	TRBJ2-4	TGTGCCATCAGTGCTGAGGGAAACATTCAGTACTTC	CAISAEGNIQYF
once	TRBV12-3/TRBV12-4	TRBD1	TRBJ2-7	TGTGCCAGCAGTATACAGGGGCCTTACTACGAGCAGTACTTC	CASSIQGPYYEQYF
few	TRBV12-3/TRBV12-4	NA	TRBJ1-5	TGTGCCAGCAGTACGCAGACAGTGGCTAGCAATCAGCCCCAGCATTTT	CASSTQTVASNQPQHF
NA	TRBV20-1	TRBD1	TRBJ2-2	TGCAGTGCCTCGGACAGGGCAGCGAACACCGGGGAGCTGTTTTTT	CSASDRAANTGELFF
NA	TRBV3-1	TRBD1	TRBJ1-5	TGTGCCAGCAGCCAAGAAAGTCAGGGGGTAGGTCAGCCCCAGCATTTT	CASSQESQGVGQPQHF
many	TRBV4-3	NA	TRBJ2-2	TGCGCCAGCAGCCTCACGGTGAACACCGGGGAGCTGTTTTTT	CASSLTVNTGELFF
NA	TRBV12-3/TRBV12-4	NA	TRBJ2-3	TGTGCCAGCAGTTGGGAGGAAAGGGGTACGCAGTATTTT	CASSWEERGTQYF
few	TRBV6-5	NA	TRBJ1-1	TGTGCCAGCAGTTACGCCCCGGGGGCTGACACTGAAGCTTTCTTT	CASSYAPGADTEAFF
NA	TRBV9	NA	TRBJ1-1	TGTGCCAGCAGCTTCACAGGCACTGAAGCTTTCTTT	CASSFTGTEAFF
few	TRBV20-1	TRBD1	TRBJ1-1	TGCAGTGCTCTACAGGGGGCGTGGGCTTTCTTT	CSALQGAWAFF
NA	TRBV25-1	TRBD2	TRBJ2-3	TGTGCCAGCAGTTGGGCGGGGGCAGATACGCAGTATTTT	CASSWAGADTQYF
few	TRBV28	TRBD1	TRBJ1-2	TGTGCCAGCAGTTCCACGACAGGGGGGTATGGCTACACCTTC	CASSSTTGGYGYTF
NA	TRBV20-1	NA	TRBJ2-4	TGCAGTGCTTCGGCGGCCAAAAACATTCAGTACTTC	CSASAAKNIQYF
NA	TRBV5-1	NA	TRBJ1-2	TGCGCCAGCAGCCAGGGCGCATCGGGGGGCTACACCTTC	CASSQGASGGYTF
NA	TRBV5-1	TRBD2	TRBJ2-3	TGCGCCAGCAGCCCCTTACTAGCGGATCAAGATACGCAGTATTTT	CASSPLLADQDTQYF
NA	TRBV5-1	NA	TRBJ1-1	TGCGCCAGCAGCTTGTACGGTATGAACACTGAAGCTTTCTTT	CASSLYGMNTEAFF
few	TRBV10-3	NA	TRBJ1-1	TGTGCCAGCACCACCTATAGGGCAGGAGGCACTGAAGCTTTCTTT	CASTTYRAGGTEAFF
NA	TRBV7-2	NA	TRBJ1-2	TGTGCCAGCAGCTTACTTCCTTGGGGCTACACCTTC	CASSLLPWGYTF
few	TRBV20-1	TRBD1	TRBJ1-4	TGCAGTGCTCGTGACAGGGTTAGAGGGGAAAAACTGTTTTTT	CSARDRVRGEKLFF
NA	TRBV12-3/TRBV12-4	TRBD2	TRBJ2-1	TGTGCCAGCAGTACACCGGGGGGAAGCGGGGGGCGAAATGAGCAGTTCTTC	CASSTPGGSGGRNEQFF
few	TRBV7-3	TRBD2	TRBJ2-5	TGTGCCAGCAGCAAAGGACTAGCGGAGACCCAGTACTTC	CASSKGLAETQYF
few	TRBV28	NA	TRBJ2-5	TGTGCCAGCAGGGGGGAGGAGACCCAGTACTTC	CASRGEETQYF
NA	TRBV19	NA	TRBJ2-7	TGTGCCAGTAGTCGCACATCGAGCGGACTCTCCTACGAGCAGTACTTC	CASSRTSSGLSYEQYF
NA	TRBV4-2	NA	TRBJ1-1	TGTGCCAGCAGCCAAGTTGAGGTCGGATCCTACACTGAAGCTTTCTTT	CASSQVEVGSYTEAFF
NA	TRBV9	NA	TRBJ1-1	TGTGCCAGCAGCGAGGGAGGGACCATCGGGAACACTGAAGCTTTCTTT	CASSEGGTIGNTEAFF
few	TRBV4-1	NA	TRBJ2-1	TGCGCCAGCACAGGGGGGGGGGCCGATGAGCAGTTCTTC	CASTGGGADEQFF
many	TRBV7-2	TRBD1	TRBJ1-2	TGTGCCAGCAGCCGGGGACAGGGTCAGGGCTACACCTTC	CASSRGQGQGYTF
few	TRBV4-3	TRBD1	TRBJ1-4	TGCGCCAGCAGCCAAGGAGCAGGGGGGCGTGAAAAACTGTTTTTT	CASSQGAGGREKLFF
many	TRBV7-2	NA	TRBJ2-2	TGTGCCAGCAGCCCGGACAGTAGGGCCGGGGAGCTGTTTTTT	CASSPDSRAGELFF
few	TRBV13	NA	TRBJ2-5	TGTGCCAGCAGCTTTACCGCCTTCCGGGAAGAGACCCAGTACTTC	CASSFTAFREETQYF
NA	TRBV6-2/TRBV6-3	TRBD1	TRBJ2-1	TGTGCCAGCAGTCGTAGGACAGGCAATGAGCAGTTCTTC	CASSRRTGNEQFF
NA	TRBV11-2	NA	TRBJ1-6	TGTGCCAGCAGCTTAGTGGGCAGATTAAATTCACCCCTCCACTTT	CASSLVGRLNSPLHF
NA	TRBV28	TRBD1	TRBJ1-6	TGTGCCAGCAGTTTATCCCAGGGGGTAGGGGGGAATTCACCCCTCCACTTT	CASSLSQGVGGNSPLHF
NA	TRBV7-2	NA	TRBJ1-1	TGTGCCAGCAGCTTAGCACAGGGAAGCACTGAAGCTTTCTTT	CASSLAQGSTEAFF